These 31 T cell receptor beta chains originate from one sample sequenced in a study of cytomegalovirus exposure and HLA in healthy donors. The PCR ran on 60 Vbeta and 13 Jbeta primers. Measured with immunoSEQ multiplex PCR; TCRdb has only the in-frame clones, and not every one. Among 50,000 to 55,000 clones listed, 55% to 80% were seen once. Sequencing input: PBMCs. Source of these receptors: a woman in her fifties or sixties in good health and CMV-seropositive.

V is TRBV13 and J is TRBJ1-3, with D unclear. This CDR3 comprises 16 residues. Germline V lookup: CDR1 PRHDT, CDR2 FYEKMQ (reference sequence). Between the trimmed V and J ends, which lost 3 bases and 0 bases, there was a span of 12 bases. The CDR3 loop reads CASSFGERVSGNTIYF. CDR3 nucleotide sequence: TGTGCCAGCAGCTTCGGCGAGAGGGTCTCTGGAAACACCATATATTTT.

This chain links TRBV18 with TRBJ2-5; the match to TRBD1 covers 12 bases. The J segment lost 5 bases and the V segment lost 2 bases, leaving 3 bases of the junction unmatched. Germline loops: CDR1 KGHSH, CDR2 LQKENI. CDR3 length: 15 amino acids. CDR3 coding DNA: TGTGCCAGCTCACCAGGGACAGGGGGCTTGGAGACCCAGTACTTC. Protein: CASSPGTGGLETQYF.

The chain carries TRBV18 and TRBJ1-1; TRBD1 might be the D (5 bases). The CDR3 has 14 amino acids. V lost 3 bases, J lost 3 bases, and 11 bases lay in between. Germline loops: CDR1 KGHSH, CDR2 LQKENI. Here the CDR3 reads CASSPIGGDTEAFF. DNA of the CDR3: TGTGCCAGCTCACCGATTGGGGGGGACACTGAAGCTTTCTTT.

The chain joins TRBV6-5 to TRBJ2-1, with TRBD2 identical over 10 bases. The CDR3 has 16 residues. With 1 base clipped from V and 7 bases from J, the junction kept 7 bases outside the gene matches. Germline assignment: CDR1 MNHEY and CDR2 SVGAGI. The CDR3 coding sequence is TGTGCCAGCAGTTACTGGTCTAGCGGGAGAGCGAATGAGCAGTTCTTC. Translating it yields CASSYWSSGRANEQFF.

This clone came up a few times. V gene TRBV5-1 combines with J gene TRBJ2-5; 8 nucleotides line up with TRBD2. V was pared by 4 bases and J by 1 base, with 3 bases of the junction left unmatched. Germline V gene lookup returns CDR1 SGHRS and CDR2 YFSETQ. The CDR3 extends over 14 amino acids. CDR3: CASSISGAQETQYF. CDR3 nucleotides: TGCGCCAGCAGCATTAGCGGGGCCCAAGAGACCCAGTACTTC.

The V gene is TRBV5-1, the J gene TRBJ2-1; no reliable D call. The length of the CDR3 is 17 residues. V was cut by 2 bases and J by 0 bases, with 15 bases left in between. Germline V gene data show CDR1 as SGHRS and CDR2 as YFSETQ. The CDR3 spells CASSFKRSQSSYNEQFF. The CDR3, as DNA: TGCGCCAGCAGCTTTAAACGGAGCCAGAGCTCCTACAATGAGCAGTTCTTC.

The V call is TRBV28, the J call TRBJ1-5; D unclear. The CDR3 is 14 residues long. V gave up 6 bases and J gave up 3 bases, with 12 bases separating them. In germline, CDR1 is MDHEN, CDR2 SYDVKM. CDR3 in DNA: TGTGCCAGCAGCAGACGGAGACTCAATCAGCCCCAGCATTTT. As protein: CASSRRRLNQPQHF.

This chain links TRBV7-2 with TRBJ2-3; TRBD2 matches at 7 bases. With V trimmed by 6 bases and J by 1 base, 4 bases remained unmatched. The germline V gene encodes CDR1 SGHTA and CDR2 FQGNSA. This CDR3 contains 14 residues. CDR3 sequence: CASRRESRTDTQYF. In DNA, the CDR3 is TGTGCCAGCAGGCGGGAGTCCCGCACAGATACGCAGTATTTT.

The V and J genes are TRBV27 and TRBJ2-3; 15 bases are shared with TRBD2. The trim removed 5 bases at V and 2 bases at J, leaving 2 bases unmatched. The CDR3 is 16 amino acids. CDR1 MNHEY and CDR2 SMNVEV come from the germline V gene (reference sequence). CDR3 nucleotides: TGTGCCAGCAGTGGGACTAGCGGGGGGCTCACAGATACGCAGTATTTT. It specifies CASSGTSGGLTDTQYF.

The CDR3, as DNA: TGTGCCAGCAGTTTATGGGGGGGGACATATGGCTACACCTTC. This translates into CASSLWGGTYGYTF. The gene calls are TRBV28 and TRBJ1-2, with a possible D match to TRBD1 (6 bases). Trimming removed 0 bases at V and 5 bases at J, with 10 bases between. The CDR3 extends over 14 amino acids. Germline loops: CDR1 MDHEN, CDR2 SYDVKM.

J is TRBJ1-3 and V is TRBV19; D call uncertain. Germline loops: CDR1 LNHDA, CDR2 SQIVND (reference sequence). The CDR3 length is 15 residues. V was trimmed by 4 bases and J by 6 bases, leaving 16 bases between them. CDR3 sequence reads: CASSKILAMENTIYF. In DNA form, the CDR3 reads TGTGCCAGTAGTAAGATCTTAGCGATGGAAAACACCATATATTTT.

J is TRBJ2-3 and V is TRBV6-6; a possible D gene is TRBD2 (6 bases). V shed 6 bases and J shed 4 bases, with 20 bases lying between them. This CDR3 has 16 amino acids. CDR1 and CDR2 (germline): MNHNY, SVGAGI (reference sequence). CDR3: CASSPLAGWGADTQYF. The CDR3 coding sequence is TGTGCCAGCAGCCCCCTGGCGGGGTGGGGGGCAGATACGCAGTATTTT.

This rearrangement joins TRBV11-1 to TRBJ2-3; 8 bases agree with TRBD1. Germline assignment: CDR1 SGHAT and CDR2 FQDESV (reference sequence). This CDR3 is 15 amino acids long. V gave up 0 bases and J gave up 4 bases; unmatched junction bases: 3. The CDR3 bases are TGTGCCAGCAGCTTAGCGGAGACAGGGGCAGATACGCAGTATTTT. This encodes CASSLAETGADTQYF.

The V and J genes are TRBV12-2 and TRBJ2-5; the tabulated D call, TRBD2, remains unverified against the DNA. TRBV12-2 has pseudogene status. This CDR3 region has 14 residues. The CDR3 spells CASRLREKGETQYF. CDR3 in DNA: TGTGCAAGTCGCTTGCGGGAAAAGGGAGAGACCCAGTACTTC.

The chain employs TRBV29-1 and TRBJ2-3, with TRBD2 as a possible D gene (5 bases). The germline gives CDR1 SQVTM, CDR2 ANQGSEA. V dropped 6 bases and J dropped 2 bases, with 12 bases sitting between them. The CDR3 is made up of 13 amino acids. The CDR3 protein is CSVEGGITDTQYF. The CDR3 DNA sequence: TGCAGCGTCGAGGGCGGAATCACAGATACGCAGTATTTT.

This clone was counted a single time. V and J are TRBV5-1 and TRBJ2-5; D may be TRBD2 (5 bases). Germline-derived CDR1 and CDR2 are SGHRS and YFSETQ. The CDR3 totals 14 residues. The V end was cut by 0 bases, the J end by 3 bases, with 9 bases between. CDR3 residues: CASSLVAGEETQYF. CDR3 in DNA: TGCGCCAGCAGCTTGGTGGCGGGTGAAGAGACCCAGTACTTC.

The table lists this clone with a count of one. V gene TRBV6-6 combines with J gene TRBJ2-3, with D tentatively TRBD2 (7 bases). Germline V CDR1 and CDR2: MNHNY, SVGAGI (reference sequence). V lost 8 bases and J lost 3, with 18 bases in between. The CDR3 is made up of 15 amino acids. This CDR3 reads CASVDRGAGTDTQYF. The CDR3 nucleotides read TGTGCCAGCGTAGATCGGGGGGCAGGGACAGATACGCAGTATTTT.

This rearrangement joins TRBV9 to TRBJ1-2; weak D call: TRBD1 (5 bases). From germline, CDR1 is SGDLS and CDR2 YYNGEE. The CDR3 sequence is 14 residues long. V was pared by 0 bases and J by 0 bases, with 6 bases between. The CDR3 DNA is TGTGCCAGCAGCGTAGCAGGGCCTAACTATGGCTACACCTTC. Residues: CASSVAGPNYGYTF.

The chain carries TRBV7-8 and TRBJ2-3, with 10 bases identical to TRBD2. The CDR3 is 15 residues long. V was clipped by 2 bases and J by 6 bases; unmatched bases: 5. Germline CDR1 reads SGHVS; CDR2 reads FQNEAQ. The CDR3 reads CASSLLAGERDTQYF. The CDR3 DNA reads TGTGCCAGCAGCTTACTAGCGGGGGAGAGGGATACGCAGTATTTT.

The V gene is TRBV20-1, the J gene TRBJ1-1, with D possibly TRBD1 on 5 matching bases. Germline V gene lookup returns CDR1 DFQATT and CDR2 SNEGSKA (reference sequence). The CDR3 is made up of 11 amino acids. V was cut by 5 bases and J by 10 bases, with 14 bases left in between. CDR3 sequence reads: CSAPTGGVAFF. The CDR3 DNA follows: TGCAGTGCTCCCACGGGGGGGGTAGCTTTCTTT.

The chain recombines TRBV28 with TRBJ2-5; 10 nucleotides line up with TRBD1. V shed 3 bases, J shed 7 bases, and the junction held 14 bases outside the gene matches. CDR1 is MDHEN, CDR2 SYDVKM, per germline. The CDR3 contains 17 residues. CDR3: CASSLSLADRDRGTQYF. The CDR3 nucleotides read TGTGCCAGCAGTTTGTCCCTCGCCGACCGGGACAGGGGGACCCAGTACTTC.

The chain uses TRBV14 and TRBJ2-5; 10 bases fit TRBD2. Germline CDR1 reads SGHDN; CDR2 reads FVKESK. The CDR3 has 14 residues. The V and J ends lost 3 bases and 4 bases, in that order; junction bases with no gene match: 2. CDR3 protein: CASSQWTSGETQYF. CDR3 nucleotides: TGTGCCAGCAGCCAGTGGACTAGCGGAGAGACCCAGTACTTC.

V gene TRBV5-1 combines with J gene TRBJ1-1; 7 bases fit TRBD1. Germline CDR1 is SGHRS and CDR2 is YFSETQ. V was pared by 0 bases and J by 3 bases, with 2 bases of the junction left unmatched. This CDR3 comprises 14 residues. The CDR3 sequence is CASSLAGGDTEAFF. Written as DNA, the CDR3 is TGCGCCAGCAGCTTGGCAGGGGGAGACACTGAAGCTTTCTTT.

This rearrangement joins TRBV29-1 to TRBJ2-7; D is uncertain. The CDR3 loop spans 13 amino acids. Trimming left V 8 bases short and J 7 bases short, with 21 bases between. Germline CDR1 is SQVTM and CDR2 is ANQGSEA. The CDR3 DNA reads as TGCAGCACTTCTGACATGACACTGTCGGAGCAGTACTTC. The encoded protein is CSTSDMTLSEQYF.

J is TRBJ1-1 and V is TRBV29-1; no clear D. The CDR3 is 12 amino acids. Germline-derived CDR1 and CDR2 are SQVTM and ANQGSEA. V gave up 4 bases and J gave up 7 bases, with 13 bases separating them. The CDR3 DNA reads as TGCAGCGTTGGTAGTTACTCATTTGAAGCTTTCTTT. Protein product: CSVGSYSFEAFF.

The chain carries TRBV15 and TRBJ2-7; 7 bases are shared with TRBD2. The CDR3 covers 14 residues. In germline, CDR1 is LNHNV, CDR2 YYDKDF (reference sequence). Germline trimming cut 1 base from V and 7 bases from J; bases unmatched to any gene: 7. The CDR3 nucleotides are TGTGCCACCAGCAGAGTGGCGGGAGTGAAGGAGCAGTACTTC. Translating gives CATSRVAGVKEQYF.

V gene TRBV4-2 combines with J gene TRBJ1-5; D gene uncertain. V was cut by 1 base and J by 3 bases, with 16 bases left in between. Germline V lookup: CDR1 LGHNA, CDR2 YNFKEQ. CDR3 size: 17 residues. The CDR3 region has the DNA TGTGCCAGCAGCCAAGTGTCAAGAACTTTCCTCAATCAGCCCCAGCATTTT. As protein: CASSQVSRTFLNQPQHF.

The chain is built from TRBV5-4 and TRBJ2-7; 9 bases agree with TRBD2. J lost 7 bases, V lost 2 bases, and 13 bases had no gene match. This CDR3 region has 16 residues. From germline, CDR1 is SGHNT and CDR2 YYREEE (reference sequence). CDR3 coding DNA: TGTGCCAGCAGCTTCCCCGGGACTAGCTTCGGGGAGGAGCAGTACTTC. This encodes CASSFPGTSFGEEQYF.

The chain uses TRBV6-1 and TRBJ1-2; D unresolved. V lost 3 bases and J lost 0, with 8 bases in between. CDR1 MNHNS and CDR2 SASEGT come from the germline V gene. The CDR3 totals 14 residues. CDR3 in amino acids: CASSEGGPNYGYTF. The CDR3 nucleotides read TGTGCCAGCAGTGAGGGCGGGCCTAACTATGGCTACACCTTC.

This clone was detected only a few times. The chain joins TRBV18 to TRBJ1-2; 9 bases fit TRBD1. Unmatched junction bases numbered 9, after V lost 3 bases and J lost 4 bases. CDR3 length: 16 amino acids. The V gene's germline CDR1 is KGHSH and CDR2 LQKENI. Here the CDR3 reads CASSPIPTGGPYGYTF. In DNA, the CDR3 is TGTGCCAGCTCACCTATACCCACAGGGGGCCCCTATGGCTACACCTTC.

The gene calls are TRBV29-1 and TRBJ2-4; 9 nucleotides match TRBD2. The germline gives CDR1 SQVTM, CDR2 ANQGSEA. J gave up 5 bases and V 7 bases, and 6 bases lay outside the gene matches. CDR3 length: 13 amino acids. CDR3: CSATSGRENIQYF. Here the CDR3 DNA reads TGCAGCGCTACTAGCGGGCGAGAAAACATTCAGTACTTC.